The entry below gives a single T cell receptor (beta chain) sequence along with its context. CDR1 SEHNR and CDR2 FQNEAQ come from the germline V gene (reference sequence). This CDR3 is 15 amino acids long. The V end was cut by 4 bases, the J end by 1 base, with 12 bases between. TCRdb's table, derived via immunoSEQ multiplex PCR, lists solely in-frame clones and lacks some. The sample has about 210,000 clones, approximately 88% seen once. Participants spanned ages roughly 18 to 95 years and resided in about two dozen US areas. Self-reported history from a screening survey and questionnaire set each donor's cohort. These data come from a study of blood T cell repertoires in COVID-19. Study summary: Spain, Italy and the United States supplied samples that represented acute and convalescent COVID-19. T cells, B-cell-depleted T cells, or PBMCs supplied cDNA or gDNA.

V gene TRBV7-9 combines with J gene TRBJ2-3; maybe TRBD2 (6 bases). This sequence was found in a middle-aged woman with acute COVID-19. Input material: PBMCs or T cells enriched from blood (not recorded which). CDR3 sequence: CASSSIGGRTDTQYF. As DNA, the CDR3 is TGTGCCAGCAGCTCGATCGGGGGACGCACAGATACGCAGTATTTT.